This T cell receptor (beta chain) was documented in a study of T-cell memory formation after mild COVID-19 (dated by TCRdb to the early 2020s). With regard to the full study: Most TCR sequence clusters were specific to one of the two donors. Two young, previously healthy adult volunteers made up the cohort, one male and one female. Longitudinal TCRalpha and TCRbeta repertoire sequencing tracked T-cell clones expanding and contracting after mild COVID-19 in a couple of donors.

Overall results and qualifications from the work: Contracting CD4+ clones were located mainly in the CM and EM memory subsets, whereas CD8+ clones were found to be enriched in EMRA. The detection of some responding clones in pre-infection memory suggests that pre-existing cross-reactive memory T cells joined the SARS-CoV-2 response. Clones that contracted from day 15 to 85 showed balanced CD4/CD8 phenotypes, whereas a second wave of clones that expanded from day 15 to 37 leaned towards CD4+. The second-wave clones that peaked on day 37 were not confirmed to be SARS-CoV-2 specific. The study covered only a couple of mild cases, and larger cohorts including severe cases with pre-infection samples were considered necessary.

There are a few counts of this clonotype. The antigen this receptor binds is unknown. No base-level quality is on record; no much larger clone is a single base apart. The CDR1 and CDR2 encoded by the germline V gene (reference sequence) are DFQATT and SNEGSKA. The CDR3 runs 14 residues from the cysteine to the phenylalanine. This entry keeps only the CDR3 DNA: 42 bases, framed from base 1. Cut back by 1 base and 6 bases, the V and J ends lie 13 bases apart. Ficoll-Paque density gradient centrifugation was used to isolate PBMCs. The sequencer was an Illumina NovaSeq 6000. TCRalpha and TCRbeta cDNA libraries were constructed by 5'RACE with constant-segment primers, with sample barcodes and unique molecular identifiers being introduced. RNA was extracted from every sample with Trizol reagent. The libraries were amplified in two PCR steps, and the second step added a second sample barcode and Illumina TruSeq adapters. Libraries were sequenced on an Illumina NovaSeq with 2 x 150 bp paired-end reads. Concerning the study's data processing: Reads were demultiplexed and collapsed into UMI-guided consensus sequences with migec v1.2.7. With mixcr v2.1.11, UMI consensuses were aligned to TRA and TRB V and J templates and assembled into clonotypes. Expanded or contracted clonotypes were those called significant by both edgeR and NoisET, with noise models trained on biological replicates. edgeR calls used a false discovery rate-adjusted p below 0.01 and a log2 fold-change threshold of 1. PCA with hierarchical clustering of max-normalized trajectories of the 1000 most abundant clonotypes was used as exploratory dynamics analysis. Each responding clone was given a CD4 or CD8 phenotype based on the CD4+ and CD8+ repertoires, which had been sequenced separately. The public reads were reanalyzed by TCRdb: fastp trimming at Q25, MiXCR alignment, in-frame beta chains only. Every CDR3 protein is listed once, alongside the most common genes and DNA of its rows. It is TCRdb's table, rather than the study itself, that gives the V and J calls and clone size. The sample table lists a few hundred thousand distinct CDR3 sequences, under 20% of them with a count of one. 20% to 25% of the sample is taken by the ten largest.

The sequenced sample consisted of PBMCs or a T cell subset sorted from them (not recorded which). Recombination linked TRBV20-1 to TRBJ2-1; TRBD1 is perhaps the D gene, given 5 matching bases. The receptor was isolated from a young man who had mild COVID-19 (a few samples of this study predate the infection). The sample titles of this study are shuffled in the database, so cell type and time point are left out; the donor was told from shared clones. The CDR3 reads as follows: CSARALGTGNEQFF. The DNA sequence is as follows: TGCAGTGCTAGAGCTCTAGGAACAGGCAATGAGCAGTTCTTC.